Below are 17 T cell receptor beta chains sequenced from a single sample in a study of blood T cell repertoires in COVID-19. Method: immunoSEQ multiplex PCR; TCRdb's copy keeps in-frame clones and lacks some. The repertoire includes approximately 59,000 clones, about 81% of them detected once, and around 14% sits in the top ten. Material for sequencing was peripheral blood. The receptors originated from a man older than 75 with acute or convalescent COVID-19.

The chain employs TRBV3-1 (or the pseudogene TRBV3-2) and TRBJ1-2, with 8 nucleotides matching TRBD1. In germline, CDR1 is LGHDT, CDR2 YNNKEL (reference sequence). The CDR3 has 15 residues. Trimming cost V 4 bases and J 8 bases; bases outside gene matches: 12. CDR3: CASSPQGAGREGYTF. The DNA for the CDR3 is TGTGCCAGCAGCCCCCAGGGGGCGGGGAGGGAAGGCTACACCTTC.

The sample holds a few counts of this clone. The chain has TRBV28 and TRBJ1-6, with D perhaps TRBD1 (5 bases). V dropped 5 bases and J dropped 7 bases, with 27 bases sitting between them. The germline V gene has CDR1 MDHEN and CDR2 SYDVKM. This CDR3 has 19 residues. CDR3 coding DNA: TGTGCCAGCAGTCTGAACATCTTTGGTTCCGGGGGGGTCAATTCACCCCTCCACTTT. Translated, it gives CASSLNIFGSGGVNSPLHF.

The chain uses TRBV11-2 and TRBJ2-5; 11 nucleotides align to TRBD2. Germline assignment: CDR1 SGHAT and CDR2 FQNNGV. V shed 5 bases and J 1 base; nucleotides not matched to a gene: 9. The CDR3 totals 17 residues. The CDR3 bases are TGTGCCAGCAGCGCCCCCGGGACTAGCGGAACCCAAGAGACCCAGTACTTC. Translating it yields CASSAPGTSGTQETQYF.

The chain carries TRBV19 and TRBJ1-4; tentatively, D is TRBD1 (5 bases). Trimming took 5 bases from V and 6 from J, leaving 16 bases between them. This CDR3 has 15 amino acids. Germline CDR1 is LNHDA and CDR2 is SQIVND (reference sequence). CDR3 residues: CASSSRGGSDEKLFF. CDR3 coding DNA: TGTGCCAGTAGTTCACGGGGGGGTAGTGATGAAAAACTGTTTTTT.

This clone was seen more than once but under ten times. The chain uses TRBV10-1 and TRBJ2-1; 10 positions match TRBD2. The J segment lost 6 bases and the V segment lost 9 bases, leaving 5 bases of the junction unmatched. Looked up from germline, CDR1 is WNHNN and CDR2 is SYGVQD (reference sequence). The CDR3 has 13 residues. DNA of the CDR3: TGCGCCAGACTAGCGGGACTGGTCAATGAGCAGTTCTTC. Translated: CARLAGLVNEQFF.

The chain combines TRBV6-6 with TRBJ1-6, with TRBD1 matching over 10 bases. The CDR3 is made up of 15 amino acids. The germline V gene encodes CDR1 MNHNY and CDR2 SVGAGI (reference sequence). J lost 14 bases, V lost 5 bases, and 12 bases had no gene match. CDR3 nucleotides: TGTGCCAGCAGTATTTCCGGGGACAGGGGTTCCACCCTCCACTTT. Translated, it gives CASSISGDRGSTLHF.

J is TRBJ2-5 and V is TRBV7-3; D is possibly TRBD2 (6 bases). The V gene's germline CDR1 is SGHTA and CDR2 FQGTGA. V lost 6 bases to trimming and J lost 5 bases, with 13 bases between them. CDR3 length: 13 residues. The CDR3 region has the DNA TGTGCCAGCAGGCGGGATTTAGGGGAGACCCAGTACTTC. Translated, it gives CASRRDLGETQYF.

The table lists this clone with a count of one. The chain recombines TRBV4-3 with TRBJ1-2, with D possibly matching TRBD1 (5 bases). The CDR3 loop spans 15 amino acids. CDR1 LGHNA and CDR2 YSLEER come from the germline V gene. Trimming left V 0 bases short and J 3 bases short, with 11 bases between. CDR3: CASSQEQDMDYGYTF. The CDR3 DNA reads TGCGCCAGCAGCCAAGAACAGGACATGGACTATGGCTACACCTTC.

This clone was seen a few times. The gene calls are TRBV2 and TRBJ2-5; 9 bases agree with TRBD1. Germline CDR1 and CDR2: SNHLY and FYNNEI. After removal of 5 bases from V and 1 base from J, the junction contained 5 bases not matched to a gene. This CDR3 spans 15 amino acids. Here the CDR3 DNA reads TGTGCCAGCAGTAAGGACAGGGGCTTCCAAGAGACCCAGTACTTC. This sequence encodes CASSKDRGFQETQYF.

This clone was recorded once. This chain joins TRBV29-1 and TRBJ1-4; D is unresolved. Germline CDR1 and CDR2: SQVTM and ANQGSEA. Trimming cost V 6 bases and J 8 bases, with 16 bases left between them. The length of the CDR3 is 13 residues. The CDR3 bases are TGCAGCGTAAAACCACTTACCGTCGAAAAACTGTTTTTT. Translated, it gives CSVKPLTVEKLFF.

This chain joins TRBV6-5 and TRBJ2-1, with D possibly matching TRBD2 (5 bases). Germline V CDR1 and CDR2: MNHEY, SVGAGI. CDR3 length: 14 amino acids. The V end lost 7 bases, the J end lost 6 bases, and 16 bases lay between the germline ends. CDR3 in amino acids: CASTLGGSSNEQFF. CDR3 DNA sequence: TGTGCCAGCACCCTCGGAGGAAGCAGCAATGAGCAGTTCTTC.

The chain carries TRBV6-5 and TRBJ2-7, with D perhaps TRBD2 (5 bases). The CDR3 sequence is 16 residues long. Germline CDR1 is MNHEY and CDR2 is SVGAGI. With 0 bases removed from V and 2 bases from J, the gap between germline ends came to 14 bases. In DNA, the CDR3 is TGTGCCAGCAGTTACTCCGCCGGAGGATCCCCCTACGAGCAGTACTTC. This encodes CASSYSAGGSPYEQYF.

The genes are TRBV14 and TRBJ2-5, with 8 bases that match TRBD1. Germline CDR1 and CDR2: SGHDN and FVKESK. The ends lost 3 bases at V and 7 bases at J; junction bases unmatched: 4. The CDR3 extends over 13 amino acids. The CDR3 region has the DNA TGTGCCAGCAGCCAGCCAGGGGGCTTGACCCAGTACTTC. Translation gives CASSQPGGLTQYF.

In its sample, this clone was seen once. The J gene is TRBJ2-7, the V gene TRBV15, with D possibly matching TRBD2 (5 bases). This CDR3 has 15 amino acids. Trimming took 0 bases from V and 3 from J, leaving 12 bases between them. From germline, CDR1 is LNHNV and CDR2 YYDKDF (reference sequence). CDR3 residues: CATSRELSGVYEQYF. CDR3 DNA sequence: TGTGCCACCAGCAGAGAGTTAAGCGGAGTCTACGAGCAGTACTTC.

The chain's CDR3 is CASSREGQGVRVTYNEQFF. The CDR3 DNA is TGCGCCAGCAGCCGAGAGGGACAGGGGGTAAGAGTAACCTACAATGAGCAGTTCTTC. The chain joins TRBV4-1 to TRBJ2-1; TRBD1 aligns across 11 bases. Per germline, CDR1 MGHRA and CDR2 YSYEKL. The CDR3 spans 19 residues. J gave up 2 bases and V 4 bases, and 13 bases lay outside the gene matches.

The chain combines TRBV5-5 with TRBJ2-1, with a weak D call TRBD1 (7 bases). The CDR3 loop spans 13 amino acids. CDR1 and CDR2 from the germline V gene are SGHKS and YYEKEE (reference sequence). Trimming took 2 bases from V and 8 from J, leaving 11 bases between them. CDR3 DNA sequence: TGTGCCAGCAGCTTTACAGGGGAGGATGAGCAGTTCTTC. Residues: CASSFTGEDEQFF.

V usage is TRBV15 and J usage is TRBJ2-1; TRBD2 agrees at 7 bases. Trimming at V came to 4 bases and at J to 7 bases, leaving 13 bases not matched to a gene. The CDR3 totals 16 residues. Per germline, CDR1 LNHNV and CDR2 YYDKDF (reference sequence). The CDR3 sequence is CATSKRTSVWENEQFF. DNA of the CDR3: TGTGCCACCAGCAAGAGGACTAGTGTCTGGGAGAATGAGCAGTTCTTC.